Sequencing of this T cell receptor beta chain was carried out in a study of blood T cell repertoires in COVID-19 (dated by TCRdb to between 2020 and 2021). Study-wide context: The collaborator samples originated in the United States, Italy and Spain and spanned the acute and convalescent phases of COVID-19. The material from the prospective study consisted of cDNA or gDNA derived from T cells, B-cell-depleted T cells, or PBMCs. Subjects who had been exposed to COVID-19, were actively infected with it, or had recovered from it provided the deeply sampled blood TCRbeta repertoires that made up the dataset. The repertoires were released in a freely available public database meant as a resource for research on the immune response to SARS-CoV-2. Samples were obtained from the ongoing ImmuneRACE study (first 160 participants) and from some 1,300 subjects provided by 6 global collaborators. A de-identified subject ID, COVID-19 status, age in years and sex were almost always included in the sample metadata. Where available, HLA class I and class II types were taken from metadata supplied by the sample provider and were not determined by assay-based typing. The research as a whole found: The amount of clinical and demographic metadata varied by source and participant and was provided uncurated.

TCRbeta CDR3 regions were amplified from genomic DNA by means of the immunoSEQ Assay, a bias-controlled multiplex PCR. The study's own analysis went as follows. Within the assay, amplification of reference gene primers was used to estimate how many nucleated cells each sample contained. Sequence reads were collapsed and filtered to measure the absolute abundance of every unique TCRbeta CDR3 rearrangement. For each sample, productive Simpson clonality was calculated by taking the square root of Simpson's diversity index across productive rearrangements. As stored in TCRdb, this immuneACCESS dataset retains in-frame rearrangements with V and J assigned. A fraction of the clones does not appear; measured against another copy, unresolved V genes explain less than half of the discrepancy, and the remainder lacks a known reason. The V and J calls and clone size are taken from that table; D and trimming were inferred from the DNA. Here the sample has around 72,000 clones; around 78% occur a single time. The top ten hold roughly 20% of the sample.

At the junction V is shortened by 2 bases and J by 10 bases, with 12 bases in between. The CDR3 runs 13 residues from the cysteine to the phenylalanine. CDR3 DNA only is kept here, 39 bases in frame from base 1. The germline V gene sets CDR1 to SGHRS and CDR2 to YFSETQ. The collaborating institutions used their own protocols to collect whole blood in K2EDTA tubes. Collaborator samples were shipped for TCRbeta analysis as frozen whole blood, isolated PBMCs, or DNA extracted from either sample type. With regard to this clone: No cognate antigen has been identified for it. No clone much larger than this one lies a single base away; base qualities are absent.

The rearrangement joined TRBV5-1 to TRBJ1-4; no D gene can be assigned with confidence. Sequenced sample: peripheral blood. This clonotype originated in a woman at least 80 years old with acute or convalescent COVID-19. The CDR3 amino acid sequence is: CASSFSGRAKLFF. The bases read TGCGCCAGCAGCTTTAGCGGTAGGGCAAAACTGTTTTTT. This CDR3, with the reference TRBV5-1 and TRBJ1-4 proteins standing in past its ends, gives the full variable domain KAGVTQTPRYLIKTRGQQVTLSCSPISGHRSVSWYQQTPGQGLQFLFEYFSETQRNKGNFPGRFSGRQFSNSRSEMNVSTLELGDSALYLCASSFSGRAKLFFGSGTQLSVL.